Below, one T cell receptor beta chain is given with its context. Its antigen is still unknown. Base-call qualities are not available, and no considerably larger clone is one nucleotide away. This sample is drawn from a study of blood T cell repertoires in COVID-19 (dated by TCRdb to the early 2020s). Turning to the overall study: The collaborator samples originated in the United States, Italy and Spain and spanned the acute and convalescent phases of COVID-19. The repertoires were released in a freely available public database meant as a resource for research on the immune response to SARS-CoV-2. Samples came from the ongoing ImmuneRACE study (first 160 participants) plus 1,254 subjects from 6 global collaborators. Sample metadata almost always included a de-identified subject ID, COVID-19 status, age in years and sex. Subjects who had been exposed to COVID-19, were actively infected with it, or had recovered from it provided the deeply sampled blood TCRbeta repertoires that made up the dataset. Where HLA class I and class II types were available, the types were taken from metadata supplied by the sample provider, not from assay-based typing. The material from the prospective study consisted of cDNA or gDNA derived from T cells, B-cell-depleted T cells, or PBMCs. On the study overall, not on this receptor specifically: The amount of clinical and demographic metadata varied by source and participant and was provided uncurated.

TCRbeta CDR3 regions were amplified from genomic DNA by means of the immunoSEQ Assay, a bias-controlled multiplex PCR. On the study's bioinformatics: The number of nucleated cells in each sample was estimated from the amplification of reference gene primers within the assay. To quantify the absolute abundance of each unique TCRbeta CDR3 rearrangement, sequence reads were collapsed and filtered. For each sample, productive Simpson clonality was calculated by taking the square root of Simpson's diversity index across productive rearrangements. TCRdb limited this immuneACCESS table to in-frame rearrangements with V and J called. A share of clones is missing; checked studies link under half to unresolved V genes, and the rest is unexplained. From that table come the V and J calls and clone size; the DNA was used to work out D and trimming. In all, the sample holds about 50,000 clones, and approximately 83% of those were seen once. The top ten clonotypes cover 15% to 20% of the sample.

The cysteine opens and the phenylalanine closes a CDR3 of 17 amino acids. The read is trimmed to its CDR3 DNA, 51 bases read in frame from base 1. Trimming accounts for 1 base at V and 6 bases at J, while the number of junction bases matched to no gene is 11. CDR1 and CDR2 are read off the germline V gene as MDHEN and SYDVKM. Whole blood was collected in K2EDTA tubes by collaborating institutions according to the institutions' own protocols. For TCRbeta analysis, collaborators shipped samples in one of three forms: frozen whole blood, isolated PBMCs, or DNA extracted from either of those sample types.

The chain is encoded by TRBV28 joined to TRBJ2-1, and TRBD2 matches 8 of the central bases. Sequencing input: peripheral blood. This TCR derives from a man aged 35 to 55 with acute or convalescent COVID-19. The CDR3 has the sequence CASSLFTSGLTGNEQFF. The base sequence is TGTGCCAGCAGTTTATTCACTAGCGGTCTCACGGGCAATGAGCAGTTCTTC.